A selection of T cell receptor beta chains follows, all from one sample in a study of T-cell reconstitution after alpha-beta-depleted transplantation in children. Using its own MiXCR run on the PCR reads, TCRdb lists one record per CDR3 protein. The data show a few hundred thousand distinct CDR3 sequences, roughly 13% seen once. The specimen was PBMCs, mostly from graft donor cells, collected 360 days after TCRalphabeta/CD19-depleted stem cell transplant. The receptors were gathered from a male patient between 5 and 17 years old who had a stem cell transplant for acute myeloid leukemia, so the T cells may come from the graft donor. Both conserved end residues are part of each CDR3. D genes are given only for firm matches. Clone size is shown for a subset of rows, as once, few, many or a class of expanded clone.

V gene	D gene	clone size	J gene	CDR3 DNA	CDR3 protein
TRBV28	NA	many	TRBJ2-6	TGTGCCAGCAGCCTTATGGGGGATGGGGCCAACGTCCTGACTTTC	CASSLMGDGANVLTF
TRBV30	NA	NA	TRBJ2-1	TGTGCCTGGGGACGGCTCGGTCATGAGCAGTTCTTC	CAWGRLGHEQFF
TRBV5-1	NA	many	TRBJ2-7	TGCGCCAGCAGCAGGGACACTAGTAGGGGCGAGCAGTACTTC	CASSRDTSRGEQYF
TRBV29-1	TRBD2	NA	TRBJ2-1	TGCAGCGTTGAAGAAGGGCTAGCGGGAGCTACCTACAATGAGCAGTTCTTC	CSVEEGLAGATYNEQFF
TRBV7-2	TRBD1	few	TRBJ2-5	TGTGCCAGCAGCTACAGGACAGGGGTGGAGACCCAGTACTTC	CASSYRTGVETQYF
TRBV12-3/TRBV12-4	NA	many	TRBJ1-5	TGTGCCAGCAGTTTAGCCGAAGGGGGGCTGAGGGGCAATCAGCCCCAGCATTTT	CASSLAEGGLRGNQPQHF
TRBV5-6	TRBD1	few	TRBJ2-2	TGTGCCAGCAGCCCCGACAGGGATCGAGCAACCGGGGAGCTGTTTTTT	CASSPDRDRATGELFF
TRBV20-1	NA	NA	TRBJ2-1	TGCAGTGCTAGTAAGCAGGACAATGAGCAGTTCTTC	CSASKQDNEQFF
TRBV7-2	TRBD2	NA	TRBJ2-1	TGTGCCAGCTGGGATGCGGGAGGGTTTGCTATTGAGCAGTTCTTC	CASWDAGGFAIEQFF
TRBV4-2	TRBD1	NA	TRBJ2-6	TGTGCCAGCAGCCAAGACCAGGGACAGGGGGCCAACGTCCTGACTTTC	CASSQDQGQGANVLTF
TRBV20-1	NA	few	TRBJ2-1	TGCAGTGCTTCACGGGACTCTTCATACAATGAGCAGTTCTTC	CSASRDSSYNEQFF
TRBV27	NA	NA	TRBJ2-6	TGTGCCAGCAGTTTACGGACCTTGAATCCTATAATACTCTCTGGGGCCAACGTCCTGACTTTC	CASSLRTLNPIILSGANVLTF
TRBV12-3/TRBV12-4	TRBD1	many	TRBJ2-2	TGTGCCAGCAGTTCTCCCGGGACAGGGGACACCGGGGAGCTGTTTTTT	CASSSPGTGDTGELFF
TRBV5-6	NA	many	TRBJ2-1	TGTGCCAGCAGCTTGATAGGAGGGACTTACAATGAGCAGTTCTTC	CASSLIGGTYNEQFF
TRBV28	TRBD1	many	TRBJ2-2	TGTGCCAGCAAAACAGGGGGCTTTGCTGTCGGGGAGCTGTTTTTT	CASKTGGFAVGELFF